The rows below give T cell receptor beta chains drawn from one sample of a study of blood T cells in healthy people across ages. TCRdb processed the 5' RACE reads anew with MiXCR; each CDR3 protein has one entry. The table records some 730,000 distinct CDR3 sequences, approximately 22% of them present only once. Sequencing was carried out using blood. The receptors here all came from an older man in good health. Each CDR3 is given with its conserved first and last residue. The D gene is left open where the match is weak. Expanded clones get a size class; other rows say once, few or many, or leave the size out.

>TRBJ2-1|NA|TRBD2|TRBV6-2/TRBV6-3
CASSYLLVAGVRYNEQFF
TGTGCCAGCAGTTACCTACTCGTAGCGGGAGTACGCTACAATGAGCAGTTCTTC
>TRBJ2-2|few|TRBD1|TRBV29-1
CSAKGQKNTGELFF
TGCAGCGCCAAGGGACAGAAGAACACCGGGGAGCTGTTTTTT
>TRBJ1-1|NA|TRBD1|TRBV20-1
CSAPRYKGQINTEAFF
TGCAGTGCTCCAAGATACAAGGGACAGATAAACACTGAAGCTTTCTTT
>TRBJ1-1|NA|NA|TRBV3-1
CASSQAQGFRTEAFF
TGTGCCAGCAGCCAGGCCCAGGGTTTTCGCACTGAAGCTTTCTTT
>TRBJ2-1|NA|TRBD2|TRBV14
CASSQGSGRARNEQFF
TGTGCCAGCAGCCAAGGAAGCGGGAGGGCCAGAAATGAGCAGTTCTTC
>TRBJ2-1|few|TRBD2|TRBV10-3
CATLAGASYSEQFF
TGTGCCACCCTAGCGGGAGCATCCTACAGTGAGCAGTTCTTC
>TRBJ2-1|many|NA|TRBV29-1
CSVEHWTEPNEQFF
TGCAGCGTTGAACACTGGACAGAACCCAATGAGCAGTTCTTC
>TRBJ2-1|NA|NA|TRBV19
CASSKGLDHNEQFF
TGTGCCAGTAGTAAAGGTCTCGACCACAATGAGCAGTTCTTC
>TRBJ1-2|NA|NA|TRBV29-1
CSVPMEWLDGYTF
TGCAGCGTTCCCATGGAGTGGTTGGATGGCTACACCTTC
>TRBJ1-4|few|TRBD1|TRBV28
CASTLRGTGGEKLFF
TGTGCCAGCACCCTCCGGGGGACAGGGGGGGAAAAACTGTTTTTT
>TRBJ2-5|few|NA|TRBV20-1
CSASSETQYF
TGCAGTGCCTCAAGCGAGACCCAGTACTTC
>TRBJ2-7|few|TRBD1|TRBV20-1
CSARDSGTGGHEQYF
TGCAGTGCTAGAGACTCCGGGACAGGGGGCCACGAGCAGTACTTC
>TRBJ2-3|NA|NA|TRBV7-9
CASSLEVAGDTQYF
TGTGCCAGCAGCTTAGAGGTAGCAGGAGATACGCAGTATTTT
>TRBJ1-2|NA|NA|TRBV3-1
CASSHVVEGYYGYTF
TGTGCCAGCAGCCACGTAGTGGAGGGGTATTATGGCTACACCTTC
>TRBJ2-5|NA|NA|TRBV28
CASSSMVGYQETQYF
TGTGCCAGCAGTTCCATGGTGGGGTATCAAGAGACCCAGTACTTC
>TRBJ2-3|few|TRBD2|TRBV7-7
CASSYTAGGDTQYF
TGTGCCAGCAGTTATACGGCGGGGGGAGATACGCAGTATTTT
>TRBJ1-4|NA|TRBD1|TRBV5-1
CASRPPLGTGDEKLFF
TGCGCCAGCAGACCCCCCCTCGGGACAGGGGATGAAAAACTGTTTTTT
>TRBJ2-3|NA|NA|TRBV5-1
CASGQGTATDTQYF
TGCGCCAGCGGACAAGGGACGGCCACAGATACGCAGTATTTT